This TCR beta chain was observed in a study of shared clonotypes between healthy human individuals. V lost 8 bases and J 7 bases, leaving 17 bases between the germline ends. Germline values: CDR1 MNHNY, CDR2 SVGAGI (reference sequence). This CDR3 has 13 amino acids. An assay was performed, and its level was deep. The material for each subset, its genomic DNA, was split evenly across several immunoSEQ plates. Using immunoSEQ multiplex PCR, the repertoire was profiled, and TCRdb retains in-frame clones only, with some absent. Among roughly 770,000 clones listed, around 96% were seen once. General study findings and limits: Generation probabilities were higher for clonotypes shared across all four sorted-subset donors than for unshared ones. Sampling used blood alone; tissue repertoires probably differ.

CD45RO-negative, CCR7-selected cells formed the naive CD8 fraction, which excluded terminally differentiated effector memory CD45RA+ cells. Of note for this clone: Its antigen is unknown.

Material for sequencing was naive CD8+ T cells sorted from blood. This receptor was taken from a man younger than 45 in good health. The genes are TRBV6-6 and TRBJ2-5; unclear D gene. CDR3 amino acids: CASADGSLRTQYF. The CDR3 DNA sequence: TGTGCCAGCGCTGACGGCTCCTTACGGACCCAGTACTTC.